The 12 T cell receptor beta chains presented below share a single source sample, sequenced in a study of shared clonotypes between healthy human individuals. Produced via immunoSEQ multiplex PCR; TCRdb's table is partial and in-frame only. The sample includes over a million clones, approximately 80% of them seen just once. The specimen was memory CD4+ T cells from PBMCs. As to subset: CD45RA-negative fraction. The receptors were gathered from a man between 18 and 29 years old in good health. Some clones in this sample may be carry-over from other donors' samples.

J is TRBJ1-3 and V is TRBV2; D call uncertain. The length of the CDR3 is 13 residues. Deletions cut 6 bases from V and 0 bases from J, with 6 bases between. From germline, CDR1 is SNHLY and CDR2 FYNNEI. CDR3: CASSFSSGNTIYF. CDR3 DNA: TGTGCCAGCAGCTTTAGCTCTGGAAACACCATATATTTT. Full variable domain (missing parts from reference TRBV2 and TRBJ1-3): EPEVTQTPSHQVTQMGQEVILRCVPISNHLYFYWYRQILGQKVEFLVSFYNNEISEKSEIFDDQFSVERPDGSNFTLKIRSTKLEDSAMYFCASSFSSGNTIYFGEGSWLTVV.

V and J are TRBV11-2 and TRBJ2-2; 9 bases match TRBD1. V shed 5 bases, J shed 8 bases, and the junction held 6 bases outside the gene matches. This CDR3 is built from 14 residues. CDR1 is SGHAT and CDR2 is FQNNGV in the germline V gene. The CDR3 protein is CASSQQGAQGELFF. The CDR3 nucleotides read TGTGCCAGCAGCCAACAGGGGGCTCAAGGGGAGCTGTTTTTT.

This clone occurred a few times. V gene TRBV9 combines with J gene TRBJ1-2; no definite D call. Germline CDR1 and CDR2: SGDLS and YYNGEE. V lost 3 bases, J lost 7 bases, and 16 bases lay in between. The CDR3 extends over 14 amino acids. The CDR3 sequence: CASSAPDSRGGYTF. As DNA, the CDR3 is TGTGCCAGCAGCGCACCGGACTCAAGAGGTGGCTACACCTTC.

The rearrangement joins TRBV6-4 to TRBJ2-3, with a weak D call TRBD2 (6 bases). Per germline, CDR1 MRHNA and CDR2 SNTAGT. There are 14 residues in the CDR3. The V and J ends lost 6 bases and 1 base respectively, with 11 bases between them. The CDR3 coding sequence is TGTGCCAGCAGCGGAGGGCACCGCACAGATACGCAGTATTTT. Its translation: CASSGGHRTDTQYF.

The CDR3 DNA is TGTGCCACCTCAAGGGACCACCCCAATCAGCCCCAGCATTTT. Encoded protein: CATSRDHPNQPQHF. The V and J genes are TRBV19 and TRBJ1-5; D perhaps matches TRBD1 (5 bases). Germline CDR1 LNHDA, CDR2 SQIVND (reference sequence). Trimming took off 10 bases at V and 3 bases at J, with 16 bases between the two ends. This CDR3 has 14 residues.

This chain uses TRBV5-4 with TRBJ1-2; D is ambiguous. V was cut by 0 bases and J by 3 bases, with 9 bases left in between. The germline V gene has CDR1 SGHNT and CDR2 YYREEE (reference sequence). The CDR3 is 14 residues long. The CDR3 DNA reads as TGTGCCAGCAGCTTGGAAGCGGGTTACTATGGCTACACCTTC. The encoded protein is CASSLEAGYYGYTF.

This rearrangement joins TRBV11-2 to TRBJ2-4; unclear D gene. The CDR3 sequence is 14 residues long. V shed 7 bases and J shed 0 bases, with 10 bases lying between them. Germline-derived CDR1 and CDR2 are SGHAT and FQNNGV. In nucleotides, the CDR3 is TGTGCCAGCACCCAAGACCCAGCCAAAAACATTCAGTACTTC. It encodes CASTQDPAKNIQYF.

For the CDR3, the DNA is TGTGCCAGCAGTTTATGGGGACTAGTTGGCGAGCAGTACTTC. Amino acid sequence: CASSLWGLVGEQYF. The rearrangement joins TRBV28 to TRBJ2-7, with 8 nucleotides matching TRBD2. Germline trimming cut 0 bases from V and 6 bases from J; bases unmatched to any gene: 4. Germline V CDR1 and CDR2: MDHEN, SYDVKM. The CDR3 sequence is 14 residues long.

The rearrangement uses TRBV2 and TRBJ2-7; 16 nucleotides match TRBD2. The CDR3 loop spans 18 amino acids. Germline V CDR1 and CDR2: SNHLY, FYNNEI. V was clipped by 0 bases and J by 4 bases; unmatched bases: 6. The CDR3 DNA reads TGTGCCAGCAGTGAAGCGGGACTAGCGGGAGGGCTGGGGTACGAGCAGTACTTC. As protein: CASSEAGLAGGLGYEQYF.

As regards this clone: Other DNA variants within this sample encode the same CDR3. V gene TRBV28 combines with J gene TRBJ1-1; D possibly corresponds to TRBD1 (5 bases). In germline, CDR1 is MDHEN, CDR2 SYDVKM. This CDR3 is 14 amino acids long. V was pared by 5 bases and J by 0 bases, with 10 bases between. CDR3: CASSPGTVNTEAFF. The CDR3 region has the DNA TGTGCCAGCAGTCCCGGGACGGTGAACACTGAAGCTTTCTTT.

For this clone: This may stem from a read error, because a much larger clone lies one nucleotide away. Different DNA sequences within this sample yield the same CDR3. The CDR3 loop reads CASSLGRAYEQYF. The CDR3 bases are TGTGCCAGCAGCTTGGGCAGGGCCTACGAGCAGTACTTC. This chain joins TRBV5-6 and TRBJ2-7, with D perhaps TRBD1 (5 bases). The ends were cut back, 0 bases at V and 2 bases at J, with 6 bases in the middle. CDR1 and CDR2 (germline): SGHDT, YYEEEE. The CDR3 extends over 13 amino acids.

The CDR3 DNA is TGTGCCAGCAGACCAGGACTAGCGGGAGGGTATGAGCAGTTCTTC. Translation: CASRPGLAGGYEQFF. This rearrangement joins TRBV2 to TRBJ2-1; 15 bases fit TRBD2. Germline trimming cut 6 bases from V and 8 bases from J; bases unmatched to any gene: 5. Germline-derived CDR1 and CDR2 are SNHLY and FYNNEI. The CDR3 consists of 15 residues.